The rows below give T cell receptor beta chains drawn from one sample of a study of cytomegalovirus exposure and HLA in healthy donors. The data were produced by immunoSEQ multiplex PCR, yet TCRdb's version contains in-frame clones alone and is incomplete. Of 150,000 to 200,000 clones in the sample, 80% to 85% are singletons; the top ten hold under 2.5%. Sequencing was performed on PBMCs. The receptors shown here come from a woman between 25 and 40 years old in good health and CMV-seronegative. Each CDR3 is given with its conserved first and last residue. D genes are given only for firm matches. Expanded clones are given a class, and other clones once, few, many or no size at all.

cdr3_nt: TGTGCCAGCAGCACTAGCGGGAGCCTTGCCTACAATGAGCAGTTCTTC
cdr3_aa: CASSTSGSLAYNEQFF
j_call: TRBJ2-1
v_call: TRBV9
clone_size: -
cdr3_length: 16
d_call: TRBD2

cdr3_nt: TGTGCCAGCAGCGTAGGATGGGGGGCGAACACCGGGGAGCTGTTTTTT
cdr3_aa: CASSVGWGANTGELFF
j_call: TRBJ2-2
v_call: TRBV9
clone_size: -
cdr3_length: 16
d_call: -

cdr3_nt: TGTTCCAGCAGCTTAGAGGGGACTGAAGCTTTCTTT
cdr3_aa: CSSSLEGTEAFF
j_call: TRBJ1-1
v_call: TRBV7-9
clone_size: -
cdr3_length: 12
d_call: -

cdr3_nt: TGTGCCAGCAGCTCCAGAGGGGACAGACCCTACGAGCAGTACTTC
cdr3_aa: CASSSRGDRPYEQYF
j_call: TRBJ2-7
v_call: TRBV11-3
clone_size: -
cdr3_length: 15
d_call: TRBD1

cdr3_nt: TGTGCCAGCAGTGAAGCGGGACAGGGGAGTTCACCCCTCCACTTT
cdr3_aa: CASSEAGQGSSPLHF
j_call: TRBJ1-6
v_call: TRBV6-4
clone_size: once
cdr3_length: 15
d_call: TRBD1

cdr3_nt: TGTGCCAGTAGAGTAAAGCGGGAGCGGACCGGGGAGCTGTTTTTT
cdr3_aa: CASRVKRERTGELFF
j_call: TRBJ2-2
v_call: TRBV19
clone_size: -
cdr3_length: 15
d_call: TRBD2

cdr3_nt: TGCAGCGTTGAAGACGGCAATCAGCCCCAGCATTTT
cdr3_aa: CSVEDGNQPQHF
j_call: TRBJ1-5
v_call: TRBV29-1
clone_size: -
cdr3_length: 12
d_call: -

cdr3_nt: TGTGCCAGCTCCCAGGGTGGGGAGACCCAGTACTTC
cdr3_aa: CASSQGGETQYF
j_call: TRBJ2-5
v_call: TRBV9
clone_size: -
cdr3_length: 12
d_call: -

cdr3_nt: TGTGCTAGTGGTTTGGTTGGGACTAGCGTTAGGGCCAAGACTGGGGAGCTGTTTTTT
cdr3_aa: CASGLVGTSVRAKTGELFF
j_call: TRBJ2-2
v_call: TRBV12-5
clone_size: -
cdr3_length: 19
d_call: TRBD2

cdr3_nt: TGTGCCAGCAGCCAGCCGGGACTAGGTGAGCAGTTCTTC
cdr3_aa: CASSQPGLGEQFF
j_call: TRBJ2-1
v_call: TRBV5-4
clone_size: -
cdr3_length: 13
d_call: TRBD2

cdr3_nt: TGTGCCAGCAGTCCATGGGGGCGCGCTGGAAACACCATATATTTT
cdr3_aa: CASSPWGRAGNTIYF
j_call: TRBJ1-3
v_call: TRBV28
clone_size: -
cdr3_length: 15
d_call: -

cdr3_nt: TGTGCCAGCAGTGGACAGGGGGCGTTCACTGAAGCTTTCTTT
cdr3_aa: CASSGQGAFTEAFF
j_call: TRBJ1-1
v_call: TRBV6-1
clone_size: -
cdr3_length: 14
d_call: TRBD1

cdr3_nt: TGTGCCAGCAGTTTTGGGGGACTTAGTATCACCGGGGAGCTGTTTTTT
cdr3_aa: CASSFGGLSITGELFF
j_call: TRBJ2-2
v_call: TRBV27
clone_size: -
cdr3_length: 16
d_call: -

cdr3_nt: TGCGCCAGCAGCGGAGGCCTCCGGGACAGCTCTGGAAACACCATATATTTT
cdr3_aa: CASSGGLRDSSGNTIYF
j_call: TRBJ1-3
v_call: TRBV5-1
clone_size: -
cdr3_length: 17
d_call: TRBD1

cdr3_nt: TGTGCCAGCAGCTTAGGTCCAGGGGACGCAACTAATGAAAAACTGTTTTTT
cdr3_aa: CASSLGPGDATNEKLFF
j_call: TRBJ1-4
v_call: TRBV7-8
clone_size: -
cdr3_length: 17
d_call: -

cdr3_nt: TGCGCCAGCAGCCAAGATTGGCAGGTTCCCAATGAGCAGTTCTTC
cdr3_aa: CASSQDWQVPNEQFF
j_call: TRBJ2-1
v_call: TRBV4-3
clone_size: -
cdr3_length: 15
d_call: -

cdr3_nt: TGTGCCACCTCCCCAGGGGCTAGCGGGGGGGGGCCCCCCTACGAGCAGTACTTC
cdr3_aa: CATSPGASGGGPPYEQYF
j_call: TRBJ2-7
v_call: TRBV10-3
clone_size: -
cdr3_length: 18
d_call: TRBD2

cdr3_nt: TGTTCCAGCAGCTTTGAAGGGGGGGAGGCCTACAATGAGCAGTTCTTC
cdr3_aa: CSSSFEGGEAYNEQFF
j_call: TRBJ2-1
v_call: TRBV7-9
clone_size: -
cdr3_length: 16
d_call: -

cdr3_nt: TGTGCCAGCAGCTTAGTGAACCGAGACTATGGCTACACCTTC
cdr3_aa: CASSLVNRDYGYTF
j_call: TRBJ1-2
v_call: TRBV7-2
clone_size: few
cdr3_length: 14
d_call: -

cdr3_nt: TGCAGCGTTGATTCCCCCGCGGCAGGGTGGGGTATTACAGATACGCAGTATTTT
cdr3_aa: CSVDSPAAGWGITDTQYF
j_call: TRBJ2-3
v_call: TRBV29-1
clone_size: -
cdr3_length: 18
d_call: -

cdr3_nt: TGTGCCAGCAGCTTAGTCGTTAGCGGGGTCCTCAATGAGCAGTTCTTC
cdr3_aa: CASSLVVSGVLNEQFF
j_call: TRBJ2-1
v_call: TRBV7-8
clone_size: -
cdr3_length: 16
d_call: TRBD2

cdr3_nt: TGTGCCATCAGTGGGGGCAGGGGGCGAGGCTACACCTTC
cdr3_aa: CAISGGRGRGYTF
j_call: TRBJ1-2
v_call: TRBV10-3
clone_size: -
cdr3_length: 13
d_call: TRBD1

cdr3_nt: TGTGCCACCGGGAGCTCCTACGAGCAGTACTTC
cdr3_aa: CATGSSYEQYF
j_call: TRBJ2-7
v_call: TRBV28
clone_size: few
cdr3_length: 11
d_call: -

cdr3_nt: TGTGCCAGCAGTGAAGCGGGGACAGGGACCTACGAGCAGTACTTC
cdr3_aa: CASSEAGTGTYEQYF
j_call: TRBJ2-7
v_call: TRBV6-1
clone_size: -
cdr3_length: 15
d_call: TRBD1

cdr3_nt: TGTGCCAGCAGTTTCGACTCCGGGACAGGAGGGGTGCAGTACTTC
cdr3_aa: CASSFDSGTGGVQYF
j_call: TRBJ2-7
v_call: TRBV27
clone_size: few
cdr3_length: 15
d_call: TRBD1

cdr3_nt: TGTGCCAGCAGTGAATCAAAGACAGGGGACCCCTACAATGAGCAGTTCTTC
cdr3_aa: CASSESKTGDPYNEQFF
j_call: TRBJ2-1
v_call: TRBV25-1
clone_size: -
cdr3_length: 17
d_call: TRBD1

cdr3_nt: TGTGCCAGCAGCCTGGACCAGGCCTCTGGAAACACCATATATTTT
cdr3_aa: CASSLDQASGNTIYF
j_call: TRBJ1-3
v_call: TRBV5-4
clone_size: -
cdr3_length: 15
d_call: -

cdr3_nt: TGTGCCAGCAGTTTATCCGGACATTACGAGCAGTACTTC
cdr3_aa: CASSLSGHYEQYF
j_call: TRBJ2-7
v_call: TRBV27
clone_size: -
cdr3_length: 13
d_call: -

cdr3_nt: -
cdr3_aa: CASSQEGFLAGVPKNIQYF
j_call: TRBJ2-4
v_call: TRBV4-3
clone_size: -
cdr3_length: 19
d_call: -

cdr3_nt: TGTGCCAGCATCGTGGTAGCGGGGGGGCCTTACAATGAGCAGTTCTTC
cdr3_aa: CASIVVAGGPYNEQFF
j_call: TRBJ2-1
v_call: TRBV7-2
clone_size: -
cdr3_length: 16
d_call: TRBD2

cdr3_nt: TGTGCCAGCAGTGTGCGGGGGACAGGGAATGGCTACACCTTC
cdr3_aa: CASSVRGTGNGYTF
j_call: TRBJ1-2
v_call: TRBV2
clone_size: -
cdr3_length: 14
d_call: TRBD1

cdr3_nt: TGTGCCACCAGCAGGGGACAGGGGAACACCGGGGAGCTGTTTTTT
cdr3_aa: CATSRGQGNTGELFF
j_call: TRBJ2-2
v_call: TRBV15
clone_size: few
cdr3_length: 15
d_call: TRBD1

cdr3_nt: TGTGCCAGCTCACCTTCTACTAGCGGGGAACGAGAGACCCAGTACTTC
cdr3_aa: CASSPSTSGERETQYF
j_call: TRBJ2-5
v_call: TRBV18
clone_size: -
cdr3_length: 16
d_call: TRBD2

cdr3_nt: TGTGCCAGCCACCACCCACAGGGTGTTTATGGCTACACCTTC
cdr3_aa: CASHHPQGVYGYTF
j_call: TRBJ1-2
v_call: TRBV28
clone_size: -
cdr3_length: 14
d_call: -

cdr3_nt: TGCGCCAGCAGCCAAACTGGGGCGGCGTCCTACAATGAGCAGTTCTTC
cdr3_aa: CASSQTGAASYNEQFF
j_call: TRBJ2-1
v_call: TRBV4-3
clone_size: -
cdr3_length: 16
d_call: -

cdr3_nt: TGTGCCAGCAGCCTGACAAATGAGCAGTTCTTC
cdr3_aa: CASSLTNEQFF
j_call: TRBJ2-1
v_call: TRBV9
clone_size: -
cdr3_length: 11
d_call: -

cdr3_nt: TGTGCCAGCAGTTACACAGGGGGGAGAGAGACCCAGTACTTC
cdr3_aa: CASSYTGGRETQYF
j_call: TRBJ2-5
v_call: TRBV6-5
clone_size: once
cdr3_length: 14
d_call: TRBD1

cdr3_nt: TGCGCCAGCAGCCCTGGAAGGCGGGACGATGAGCAGTTCTTC
cdr3_aa: CASSPGRRDDEQFF
j_call: TRBJ2-1
v_call: TRBV5-1
clone_size: -
cdr3_length: 14
d_call: -

cdr3_nt: TGTGCCAGCAGCCTAGTAGGGACAGGGGCTTACTATGGCTACACCTTC
cdr3_aa: CASSLVGTGAYYGYTF
j_call: TRBJ1-2
v_call: TRBV14
clone_size: -
cdr3_length: 16
d_call: TRBD1

cdr3_nt: TGTGCCAGCAGTTTATCCTCCAGGGGGCGCTTGGAGACCCAGTACTTC
cdr3_aa: CASSLSSRGRLETQYF
j_call: TRBJ2-5
v_call: TRBV28
clone_size: -
cdr3_length: 16
d_call: TRBD1

cdr3_nt: TGTGCCAGTAGTATACAAGCACAGGGAATGGATGGCTACACCTTC
cdr3_aa: CASSIQAQGMDGYTF
j_call: TRBJ1-2
v_call: TRBV19
clone_size: -
cdr3_length: 15
d_call: -

cdr3_nt: TGTGCCAGCAGTTACTCGACACAGGGGAACACTGAAGCTTTCTTT
cdr3_aa: CASSYSTQGNTEAFF
j_call: TRBJ1-1
v_call: TRBV6-6
clone_size: -
cdr3_length: 15
d_call: -

cdr3_nt: TGTGCCAGCAGTTTAGGGACAGGGGGTGTCGGGGAGACCCAGTACTTC
cdr3_aa: CASSLGTGGVGETQYF
j_call: TRBJ2-5
v_call: TRBV28
clone_size: -
cdr3_length: 16
d_call: TRBD1

cdr3_nt: TGCGCCAGCAGCCAAGTGGCGGGAGGGTCCGAGCAGTACTTC
cdr3_aa: CASSQVAGGSEQYF
j_call: TRBJ2-7
v_call: TRBV4-1
clone_size: -
cdr3_length: 14
d_call: TRBD2

cdr3_nt: TGTGCCAGCAGTGAATCCTTGACTTTAGCTCTGCATATGGCCTACGAGCAGTACTTC
cdr3_aa: CASSESLTLALHMAYEQYF
j_call: TRBJ2-7
v_call: TRBV2
clone_size: -
cdr3_length: 19
d_call: -

cdr3_nt: TGCGCCAGCAGCCAGACCCAGGGGGCCGTTGGGGAAAAACTGTTTTTT
cdr3_aa: CASSQTQGAVGEKLFF
j_call: TRBJ1-4
v_call: TRBV4-1
clone_size: -
cdr3_length: 16
d_call: TRBD1

cdr3_nt: TGTGCCAGCAGGGGGCACCTCGGACTAGCGGGGAGCACAGATACGCAGTATTTT
cdr3_aa: CASRGHLGLAGSTDTQYF
j_call: TRBJ2-3
v_call: TRBV27
clone_size: -
cdr3_length: 18
d_call: TRBD2

cdr3_nt: TGTGCCAGCAGCTTCAACAGGGGGAACACCGGGGAGCTGTTTTTT
cdr3_aa: CASSFNRGNTGELFF
j_call: TRBJ2-2
v_call: TRBV7-2
clone_size: once
cdr3_length: 15
d_call: TRBD1

cdr3_nt: TGTGCCAGCAGCATAAAATTGGGGGGACTCTCGTACTTC
cdr3_aa: CASSIKLGGLSYF
j_call: TRBJ2-7
v_call: TRBV27
clone_size: -
cdr3_length: 13
d_call: -

cdr3_nt: TGTGCCAGCAGGGACAGTAGCTCTGGGGCCAACGGCCTGACTTTC
cdr3_aa: CASRDSSSGANGLTF
j_call: TRBJ2-6
v_call: TRBV6-1
clone_size: few
cdr3_length: 15
d_call: -

cdr3_nt: TGTGCCAGCTCACCACAGGGGATTTACACTGAAGCTTTCTTT
cdr3_aa: CASSPQGIYTEAFF
j_call: TRBJ1-1
v_call: TRBV18
clone_size: once
cdr3_length: 14
d_call: -

cdr3_nt: TGTGCCAGCAGCTTGACCGGGATCCGGGAGCAGTACTTC
cdr3_aa: CASSLTGIREQYF
j_call: TRBJ2-7
v_call: TRBV7-2
clone_size: -
cdr3_length: 13
d_call: -

cdr3_nt: TGTGCCAGCTCACTAATGACTAGCGGGATTCCTTACGAGCAGTACTTC
cdr3_aa: CASSLMTSGIPYEQYF
j_call: TRBJ2-7
v_call: TRBV18
clone_size: -
cdr3_length: 16
d_call: TRBD2

cdr3_nt: TGTGCCAGCAGTCTTGTAGGGGGCTCCTACAATGAGCAGTTCTTC
cdr3_aa: CASSLVGGSYNEQFF
j_call: TRBJ2-1
v_call: TRBV5-6
clone_size: -
cdr3_length: 15
d_call: -

cdr3_nt: TGTGCCTGGAGTGTACGCGAGTACTTC
cdr3_aa: CAWSVREYF
j_call: TRBJ2-5
v_call: TRBV30
clone_size: -
cdr3_length: 9
d_call: -

cdr3_nt: TGTGCCAGCAGTGAATGGCAGGAAAAACTGTTTTTT
cdr3_aa: CASSEWQEKLFF
j_call: TRBJ1-4
v_call: TRBV2
clone_size: -
cdr3_length: 12
d_call: -

cdr3_nt: TGTGCCAGCTCACTAGCGGGGGGACCGTGGACGACTGAGCAGTTCTTC
cdr3_aa: CASSLAGGPWTTEQFF
j_call: TRBJ2-1
v_call: TRBV2
clone_size: -
cdr3_length: 16
d_call: TRBD2